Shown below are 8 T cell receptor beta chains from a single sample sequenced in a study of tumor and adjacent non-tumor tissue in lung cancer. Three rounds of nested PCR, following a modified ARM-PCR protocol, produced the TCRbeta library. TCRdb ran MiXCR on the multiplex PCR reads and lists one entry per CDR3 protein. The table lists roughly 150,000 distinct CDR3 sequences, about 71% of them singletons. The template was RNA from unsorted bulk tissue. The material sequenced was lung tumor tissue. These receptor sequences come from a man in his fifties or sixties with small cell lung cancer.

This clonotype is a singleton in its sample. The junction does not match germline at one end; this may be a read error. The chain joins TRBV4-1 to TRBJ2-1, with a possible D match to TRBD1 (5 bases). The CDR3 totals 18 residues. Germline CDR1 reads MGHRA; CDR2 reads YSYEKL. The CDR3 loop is CTSSQYLLLGADYNEQFF. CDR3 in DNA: TGCACCAGCAGCCAATATCTCCTCCTAGGGGCGGATTACAATGAGCAGTTCTTC.

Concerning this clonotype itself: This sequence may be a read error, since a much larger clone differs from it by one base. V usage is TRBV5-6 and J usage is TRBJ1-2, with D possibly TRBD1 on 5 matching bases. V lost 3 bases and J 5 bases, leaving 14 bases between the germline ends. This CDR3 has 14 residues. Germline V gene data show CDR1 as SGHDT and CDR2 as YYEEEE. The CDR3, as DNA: TGTGCCAGCAGCTGGGGGGAAGGCGATTATGGCTACACCTTC. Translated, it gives CASSWGEGDYGYTF.

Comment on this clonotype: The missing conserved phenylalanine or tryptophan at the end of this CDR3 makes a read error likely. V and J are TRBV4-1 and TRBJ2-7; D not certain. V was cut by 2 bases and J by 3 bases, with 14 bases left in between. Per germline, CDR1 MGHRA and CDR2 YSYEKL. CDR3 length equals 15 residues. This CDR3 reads CASSQSEKDHYEQYA. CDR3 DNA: TGCGCCAGCAGCCAATCCGAGAAGGACCACTACGAGCAGTACGCC.

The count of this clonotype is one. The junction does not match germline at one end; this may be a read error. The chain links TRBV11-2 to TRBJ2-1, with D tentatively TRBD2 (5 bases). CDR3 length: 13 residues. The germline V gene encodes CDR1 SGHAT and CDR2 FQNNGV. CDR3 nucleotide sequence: TGTGCCAGCAGTTTAAGTTGGGAGAATGTGCAGTTCTTC. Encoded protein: CASSLSWENVQFF.

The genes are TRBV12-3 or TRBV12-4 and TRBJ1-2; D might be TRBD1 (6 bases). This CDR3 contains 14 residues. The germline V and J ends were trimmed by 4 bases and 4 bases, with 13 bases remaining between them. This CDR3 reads CASSSTDSSYGYTF. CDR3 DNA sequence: TGTGCCAGCAGTTCCACGGACAGCTCCTATGGCTACACCTTC.

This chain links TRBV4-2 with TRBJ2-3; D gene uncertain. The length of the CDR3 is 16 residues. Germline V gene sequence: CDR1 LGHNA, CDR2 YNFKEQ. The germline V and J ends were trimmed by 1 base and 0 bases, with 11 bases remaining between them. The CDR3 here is CASSQVSSSSTDTQYF. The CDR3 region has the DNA TGTGCCAGCAGCCAAGTCAGTTCCTCTAGCACAGATACGCAGTATTTT.

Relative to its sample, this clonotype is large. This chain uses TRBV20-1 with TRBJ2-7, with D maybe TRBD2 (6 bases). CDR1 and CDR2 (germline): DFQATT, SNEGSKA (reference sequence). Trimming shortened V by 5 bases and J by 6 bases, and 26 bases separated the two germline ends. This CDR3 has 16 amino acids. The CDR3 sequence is CSASHPSSVRRGEQYF. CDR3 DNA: TGCAGTGCTTCCCATCCGTCTAGCGTAAGGAGGGGCGAGCAGTACTTC.

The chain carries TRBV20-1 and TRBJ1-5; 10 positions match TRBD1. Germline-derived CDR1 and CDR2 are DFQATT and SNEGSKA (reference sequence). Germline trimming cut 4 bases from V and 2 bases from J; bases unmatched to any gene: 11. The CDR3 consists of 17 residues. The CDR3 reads CSAILTGGVQGNQPQHF. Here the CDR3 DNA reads TGCAGTGCTATCCTGACAGGGGGCGTCCAGGGCAATCAGCCCCAGCATTTT.